Given below is one T cell receptor beta chain in context. This sample is part of a study of blood T cell repertoires in COVID-19. Across the whole study: Both acute and convalescent COVID-19 samples were obtained from the United States, Italy and Spain.

Some clones are missing from TCRdb's copy, which holds only in-frame ones; the method was immunoSEQ multiplex PCR. The repertoire consists of around 160,000 clones, with more than 75% occurring once and the leading ten covering 1.2%. In germline, CDR1 is MNHNY, CDR2 SVGAGI (reference sequence). There are 14 residues in the CDR3. V lost 6 bases to trimming and J lost 7 bases, with 16 bases between them. Membership in each cohort depended on participant-reported clinical history. The source of this sequence is a woman in her twenties or thirties with acute COVID-19. Sequenced sample: PBMCs or T cells enriched from blood (not recorded which). The rearrangement links TRBV6-6 to TRBJ1-5; D possibly corresponds to TRBD1 (6 bases). Written as DNA, the CDR3 is TGTGCCAGCAGCCCCACAGGGATACCCCAGCCCCAGCATTTT. This translates into CASSPTGIPQPQHF.